What follows are 31 T cell receptor beta chains derived from one specimen sequenced in a study of STAT5B mutations in CD4+ large granular lymphocyte leukemia. Clones were read by immunoSEQ multiplex PCR, and TCRdb kept only the in-frame ones, dropping some. This table holds 20,000 or so clones, 65% to 85% found once. The sequencing sample was made of CD4+ T cells from blood buffy coats. These receptor sequences come from a human donor in good health.

This sequence joins TRBV19 and TRBJ2-4; TRBD2 is a possible D gene (7 bases). CDR3 length: 16 residues. Looked up from germline, CDR1 is LNHDA and CDR2 is SQIVND (reference sequence). V was shortened by 1 base and J by 2 bases, with 12 bases between the two germline ends. CDR3 loop: CASSIGGGRTKNIQYF. The DNA for the CDR3 is TGTGCCAGTAGTATAGGGGGGGGGCGGACCAAAAACATTCAGTACTTC.

This chain uses TRBV4-1 with TRBJ2-5; D is perhaps TRBD1 (5 bases). Trimming took 2 bases from V and 3 from J, leaving 16 bases between them. CDR3 length equals 16 residues. Looked up from germline, CDR1 is MGHRA and CDR2 is YSYEKL. The CDR3 loop is CASSQLGLGAEETQYF. The CDR3, as DNA: TGCGCCAGCAGCCAACTGGGGCTAGGGGCAGAAGAGACCCAGTACTTC.

The chain couples TRBV2 to TRBJ2-2; TRBD2 matches at 8 bases. V was clipped by 3 bases and J by 7 bases; unmatched bases: 10. Germline V gene lookup returns CDR1 SNHLY and CDR2 FYNNEI. The CDR3 is 16 amino acids. CDR3 DNA: TGTGCCAGCAGTGACGGGGCCGGGAGGGCCGGCGGGGAGCTGTTTTTT. This sequence encodes CASSDGAGRAGGELFF.

V and J are TRBV4-2 and TRBJ1-2; D is uncertain. The CDR3 is 14 amino acids. V was pared by 1 base and J by 0 bases, with 6 bases between. The germline V gene has CDR1 LGHNA and CDR2 YNFKEQ. This chain's CDR3 is CASSQGPTNYGYTF. For the CDR3, the DNA is TGTGCCAGCAGCCAAGGGCCGACTAACTATGGCTACACCTTC.

V gene TRBV2 combines with J gene TRBJ1-5; D ambiguous. This CDR3 spans 12 amino acids. Between the trimmed V and J ends, which lost 6 bases and 4 bases, there was a span of 7 bases. Looked up from germline, CDR1 is SNHLY and CDR2 is FYNNEI. The CDR3 coding sequence is TGTGCCAGCAGCGTCGGGAATCAGCCCCAGCATTTT. It specifies CASSVGNQPQHF. Full variable domain (rest looked up from reference TRBV2 and TRBJ1-5): EPEVTQTPSHQVTQMGQEVILRCVPISNHLYFYWYRQILGQKVEFLVSFYNNEISEKSEIFDDQFSVERPDGSNFTLKIRSTKLEDSAMYFCASSVGNQPQHFGDGTRLSIL.

CDR3 DNA: TGTGCCAGCACCCCGGGACAGACGAACACTGAAGCTTTCTTT. Protein: CASTPGQTNTEAFF. The chain carries TRBV2 and TRBJ1-1; TRBD1 aligns across 7 bases. The V segment lost 7 bases and the J segment 1 base; nucleotides outside the gene matches: 6. CDR1 SNHLY and CDR2 FYNNEI come from the germline V gene. The CDR3 runs 14 residues.

The genes are TRBV18 and TRBJ2-7; tentative D call: TRBD1 (6 bases). The CDR3 contains 15 residues. CDR1 is KGHSH, CDR2 LQKENI, per germline. The germline V and J ends were trimmed by 1 base and 2 bases, with 12 bases remaining between them. The CDR3 region has the DNA TGTGCCAGCTCACCACGGGACACCTATACCTACGAGCAGTACTTC. Amino acid sequence: CASSPRDTYTYEQYF.

The table lists this clone with a few counts. This sequence joins TRBV11-2 and TRBJ1-5; tentatively, D is TRBD1 (6 bases). Trimming took off 6 bases at V and 3 bases at J, with 12 bases between the two ends. This CDR3 spans 14 amino acids. In germline, CDR1 is SGHAT, CDR2 FQNNGV. In DNA form, the CDR3 reads TGTGCCAGCAGTAAACAGGGATTCAATCAGCCCCAGCATTTT. This translates into CASSKQGFNQPQHF. The complete variable domain, with remaining parts taken from reference TRBV11-2 and TRBJ1-5, reads EAGVAQSPRYKIIEKRQSVAFWCNPISGHATLYWYQQILGQGPKLLIQFQNNGVVDDSQLPKDRFSAERLKGVDSTLKIQPAKLEDSAVYLCASSKQGFNQPQHFGDGTRLSIL.

The chain uses TRBV10-3 and TRBJ1-2; TRBD1 matches at 8 bases. Germline V gene sequence: CDR1 ENHRY, CDR2 SYGVKD. The J segment lost 8 bases and the V segment lost 1 base, leaving 12 bases of the junction unmatched. CDR3 length: 16 residues. The CDR3 reads CAISEFSGQGSGGYTF. CDR3 DNA sequence: TGTGCCATCAGTGAGTTTTCTGGACAGGGCAGCGGGGGCTACACCTTC.

In nucleotides, the CDR3 is TGTGCCAGCAGCCCCGGGACTTTGGGCTACGAGCAGTACTTC. Encoded protein: CASSPGTLGYEQYF. V usage is TRBV14 and J usage is TRBJ2-7; possibly TRBD2 for D (6 bases). V dropped 4 bases and J dropped 3 bases, with 13 bases sitting between them. The CDR3 has 14 amino acids. Germline V gene lookup returns CDR1 SGHDN and CDR2 FVKESK.

In this sample, this clone turned up once. The chain recombines TRBV10-2 with TRBJ2-1, with no clear D. The CDR3 has 14 residues. V was cut by 5 bases and J by 0 bases, with 8 bases left in between. The germline CDR1 and CDR2 sequences are WSHSY and SAAADI. CDR3 DNA sequence: TGCGCCAGCAGTAGATCCCGCTCCTACAATGAGCAGTTCTTC. It translates to CASSRSRSYNEQFF.

The table lists this clone with a count of one. This rearrangement joins TRBV27 to TRBJ1-5; 8 bases line up with TRBD1. Unmatched junction bases numbered 12, after V lost 6 bases and J lost 11 bases. The CDR3 has 14 amino acids. Germline V CDR1 and CDR2: MNHEY, SMNVEV (reference sequence). Written as DNA, the CDR3 is TGTGCCAGCAGCCCAAGGACAGGGCACCGCTCCCAGCATTTT. Translated, it gives CASSPRTGHRSQHF.

The CDR3 protein is CASSFDRGEETQYF. The CDR3 DNA follows: TGCGCCAGCAGCTTCGACAGGGGGGAAGAGACCCAGTACTTC. The V and J genes are TRBV4-1 and TRBJ2-5, with 9 nucleotides matching TRBD1. Germline V gives CDR1 MGHRA, CDR2 YSYEKL. V lost 5 bases, J lost 3 bases, and 4 bases stayed unmatched. There are 14 residues in the CDR3.

CDR3 protein: CAWSTGDSDEQYF. DNA of the CDR3: TGTGCCTGGAGTACAGGGGACAGCGACGAGCAGTACTTC. The chain joins TRBV30 to TRBJ2-7; TRBD1 matches 7 bases. The CDR3 is 13 amino acids. Germline V gives CDR1 GTSNPN, CDR2 SVGIG (reference sequence). Trimming at V came to 2 bases and at J to 5 bases, leaving 6 bases not matched to a gene.

V usage is TRBV5-5 and J usage is TRBJ2-2; D gene uncertain. The CDR3 has 17 residues. Trimming shortened V by 4 bases and J by 3 bases, and 19 bases separated the two germline ends. Germline CDR1 and CDR2: SGHKS and YYEKEE (reference sequence). In nucleotides, the CDR3 is TGTGCCAGCAGCCTCCATTACCCCCTGCGCGACACCGGGGAGCTGTTTTTT. It codes for CASSLHYPLRDTGELFF.

The J gene is TRBJ2-3, the V gene TRBV10-2; 8 nucleotides agree with TRBD2. The germline V gene has CDR1 WSHSY and CDR2 SAAADI. Trimming removed 6 bases from V and 3 bases from J; junction bases left unmatched: 5. The CDR3 runs 14 residues. The CDR3 DNA follows: TGCGCCAGCAGGCCGGGACTAGAGACAGATACGCAGTATTTT. Residues: CASRPGLETDTQYF.

The V and J genes are TRBV2 and TRBJ2-1; 10 bases map to TRBD1. V shed 5 bases and J 4 bases; nucleotides not matched to a gene: 5. The CDR3 loop spans 15 amino acids. Germline values: CDR1 SNHLY, CDR2 FYNNEI. The CDR3 spells CASSPDRGRYNEQFF. The CDR3 nucleotides are TGTGCCAGCAGTCCCGACAGGGGGCGTTACAATGAGCAGTTCTTC.

The rearrangement uses TRBV4-1 and TRBJ2-1; a weak D match, TRBD2 (6 bases). Trimming took 4 bases from V and 0 from J, leaving 16 bases between them. CDR1 and CDR2 from the germline V gene are MGHRA and YSYEKL. CDR3 length equals 17 residues. The CDR3 region is CASSPPGEWSSYNEQFF. CDR3 nucleotide sequence: TGCGCCAGCAGCCCCCCGGGGGAGTGGAGCTCCTACAATGAGCAGTTCTTC.

This chain links TRBV27 with TRBJ1-1; no definite D call. Trimming stripped 0 bases from V and 1 base from J, with 3 bases between. Germline CDR1 reads MNHEY; CDR2 reads SMNVEV (reference sequence). The length of the CDR3 is 13 residues. The CDR3 loop is CASSLSRNTEAFF. Here the CDR3 DNA reads TGTGCCAGCAGTTTATCCCGGAACACTGAAGCTTTCTTT.

The CDR3 coding sequence is TGCGCCAGCAGCCAAGTGGGGGGATTAAGCACTGAAGCTTTCTTT. Translation: CASSQVGGLSTEAFF. The chain uses TRBV4-1 and TRBJ1-1, with D possibly TRBD1 on 5 matching bases. With 1 base removed from V and 4 bases from J, the gap between germline ends came to 13 bases. CDR3 size: 15 residues. Germline loops: CDR1 MGHRA, CDR2 YSYEKL.

This chain links TRBV7-6 with TRBJ2-3; 8 nucleotides agree with TRBD2. The V and J ends lost 2 bases and 1 base, in that order; junction bases with no gene match: 8. Germline lookup yields CDR1 SGHVS and CDR2 FNYEAQ. CDR3 length: 17 residues. CDR3 sequence (DNA): TGTGCCAGCAGCTTAACGTCGGGAGGGCCGGGCACAGATACGCAGTATTTT. This translates into CASSLTSGGPGTDTQYF.

The chain joins TRBV19 to TRBJ2-1; 9 bases are a match to TRBD1. CDR1 is LNHDA and CDR2 is SQIVND in the germline V gene (reference sequence). The V gene end was trimmed by 6 bases and the J gene end by 7 bases; junction bases not matched to a gene: 13. CDR3 length: 16 residues. The CDR3 nucleotides are TGTGCCAGTAGCAATTTCGCCGGGACAGGGATAAATGAGCAGTTCTTC. Residues: CASSNFAGTGINEQFF. Filled out from reference TRBV19 and TRBJ2-1, the complete variable domain reads DGGITQSPKYLFRKEGQNVTLSCEQNLNHDAMYWYRQDPGQGLRLIYYSQIVNDFQKGDIAEGYSVSREKKESFPLTVTSAQKNPTAFYLCASSNFAGTGINEQFFGPGTRLTVL.

The chain links TRBV12-5 to TRBJ2-7, with TRBD2 matching over 10 bases. The CDR3 is made up of 22 amino acids. Trimming at V came to 0 bases and at J to 2 bases, leaving 22 bases not matched to a gene. In germline, CDR1 is LGHNT, CDR2 FRNRAP. The CDR3 DNA reads as TGTGCTAGTGGTTTGGTACCGATCTTTGGGATAGCGGGAGGTCTGATGGCCTACGAGCAGTACTTC. Amino acid sequence: CASGLVPIFGIAGGLMAYEQYF. Based on the CDR3 plus reference TRBV12-5 and TRBJ2-7, the full variable domain is DARVTQTPRHKVTEMGQEVTMRCQPILGHNTVFWYRQTMMQGLELLAYFRNRAPLDDSGMPKDRFSAEMPDATLATLKIQPSEPRDSAVYFCASGLVPIFGIAGGLMAYEQYFGPGTRLTVT.

This chain uses TRBV5-6 with TRBJ2-5, with D perhaps matching TRBD2 (6 bases). The DNA end is more similar to TRBJ2-7, so the J call may be wrong. CDR1 is SGHDT, CDR2 YYEEEE, per germline. The CDR3 contains 14 residues. This CDR3 reads CASTPAGSSYEQYF. DNA of the CDR3: TGTGCCAGCACCCCTGCCGGGAGCTCCTACGAGCAGTACTTC.

This clone was observed a handful of times. The V and J genes are TRBV2 and TRBJ2-4, with D possibly matching TRBD2 (7 bases). The CDR3 is 16 residues long. Trimming took 6 bases from V and 0 from J, leaving 15 bases between them. CDR1 SNHLY and CDR2 FYNNEI come from the germline V gene. The CDR3 nucleotides read TGTGCCAGCAGCAAAGAGGGGGGGCTAGCCAAAAACATTCAGTACTTC. Translating it yields CASSKEGGLAKNIQYF.

The V and J genes are TRBV6-5 and TRBJ2-7; possibly TRBD2 for D (6 bases). The germline gives CDR1 MNHEY, CDR2 SVGAGI. The V end was cut by 0 bases, the J end by 1 base, with 13 bases between. The CDR3 extends over 16 amino acids. The CDR3: CASSYSRDGGSYEQYF. The CDR3 DNA sequence: TGTGCCAGCAGTTACTCGCGGGACGGGGGATCCTACGAGCAGTACTTC.

The chain is built from TRBV18 and TRBJ1-1; D remains ambiguous. Per the germline V gene, CDR1 is KGHSH and CDR2 is LQKENI. This CDR3 is built from 14 residues. With 2 bases removed from V and 11 bases from J, the gap between germline ends came to 18 bases. CDR3 in DNA: TGTGCCAGCTCACCATCGGAACGGACTCTAGGGGCTTTCTTT. Translating gives CASSPSERTLGAFF.

The gene calls are TRBV18 and TRBJ2-7; D perhaps matches TRBD2 (6 bases). The CDR3 covers 15 residues. Germline loops: CDR1 KGHSH, CDR2 LQKENI. The V and J ends lost 6 bases and 2 bases respectively, with 17 bases between them. In DNA form, the CDR3 reads TGTGCCAGCTCTCAGATAAGCGGGCCCCCCTACGAGCAGTACTTC. Translation: CASSQISGPPYEQYF.

This clone was seen only a few times. The chain employs TRBV30 and TRBJ2-1; 8 bases map to TRBD2. This CDR3 is 17 amino acids long. Germline trimming cut 0 bases from V and 7 bases from J; bases unmatched to any gene: 14. The germline gives CDR1 GTSNPN, CDR2 SVGIG (reference sequence). The chain's CDR3 is CAWSVQSGRTVRNEQFF. CDR3 coding DNA: TGTGCCTGGAGTGTACAAAGCGGGAGAACCGTACGGAATGAGCAGTTCTTC.

The V and J genes are TRBV7-7 and TRBJ2-3, with TRBD2 matching over 9 bases. CDR3 length: 15 residues. V shed 3 bases and J 6 bases; nucleotides not matched to a gene: 7. CDR1 and CDR2 (germline): SSHAT, FNYEAQ (reference sequence). The CDR3 loop reads CASSFQAGGGDTQYF. As DNA, the CDR3 is TGTGCCAGCAGCTTTCAAGCGGGAGGCGGTGATACGCAGTATTTT.

This sequence joins TRBV2 and TRBJ1-1; D is uncertain. Germline V gene sequence: CDR1 SNHLY, CDR2 FYNNEI. Trimming took off 6 bases at V and 0 bases at J, with 11 bases between the two ends. CDR3 length equals 14 residues. The CDR3 here is CASSPGEMNTEAFF. CDR3 coding DNA: TGTGCCAGCAGCCCCGGGGAGATGAACACTGAAGCTTTCTTT.